This note documents a single T cell receptor beta chain sequence. Its antigen remains unknown. The sample is drawn from a study of CD8+CD57+ T cells in acquired aplastic anemia. Regarding the study as a whole: Patients and controls were found to share more than 25 CD8+ CDR3 sequences. Patients showed no significant difference from controls in CD8+ Simpson's diversity.

Patients included in sequencing had previously demonstrated CD8+CD57+ cell expansion by flow cytometry. The cohort consisted entirely of patients having severe acquired aplastic anemia. Patients were treatment-naive when blood was sampled. The V and J ends lost 3 bases and 5 bases, in that order; junction bases with no gene match: 5. The CDR3 consists of 15 residues. Germline CDR1 reads SEHNR; CDR2 reads FQNEAQ (reference sequence). It was genomic DNA that served as the template for profiling TCR beta VDJ and CDR3. TCRdb ran MiXCR on the reads and lists one entry per CDR3 protein. The sample includes around 200,000 distinct CDR3 sequences, around 50% of them seen just once.

The specimen sequenced was sorted CD4+, CD8+, or CD8+CD57+ T cells (not recorded which) from PBMCs. The chain is built from TRBV7-9 and TRBJ1-1; 11 bases are a match to TRBD1. This TCR came from a human donor with aplastic anemia. The CDR3 reads CASSFGQGAYTEAFF. The CDR3 DNA follows: TGTGCCAGCAGCTTTGGACAGGGGGCATATACTGAAGCTTTCTTT.